Following are 21 T cell receptor beta chains from one sample sequenced in a study of radiation and T cells in renal cell carcinoma. Time point defined: baseline pretreatment blood. The treatment here: 15 Gy SBRT to primary tumor, nephrectomy 4 weeks later. Assay used: immunoSEQ multiplex PCR; TCRdb lists only in-frame clones, some missing. The table lists 100,000 to 150,000 clones, approximately 80% of them singletons. Sequenced here: blood, sampled from a patient whose treatment included radiotherapy and nephrectomy. Receptor source: a woman aged 55-70 years with renal cell carcinoma.

The rearrangement joins TRBV6-6 to TRBJ1-1; maybe TRBD1 (6 bases). Germline V lookup: CDR1 MNHNY, CDR2 SVGAGI (reference sequence). The CDR3 is 16 amino acids. Trimming cost V 6 bases and J 0 bases, with 17 bases left between them. CDR3 nucleotide sequence: TGTGCCAGCAGCAGGGGCCGGGGGGGACTGAACACTGAAGCTTTCTTT. This gives the protein CASSRGRGGLNTEAFF.

The CDR3 loop is CASSVRPSPGELFF. Written as DNA, the CDR3 is TGTGCCAGCAGCGTCCGGCCAAGTCCCGGGGAGCTGTTTTTT. The genes are TRBV9 and TRBJ2-2; D unresolved. Germline-derived CDR1 and CDR2 are SGDLS and YYNGEE. The CDR3 contains 14 residues. V lost 2 bases, J lost 6 bases, and 11 bases lay in between. The full variable domain, rest sourced from reference TRBV9 and TRBJ2-2, is DSGVTQTPKHLITATGQRVTLRCSPRSGDLSVYWYQQSLDQGLQFLIQYYNGEERAKGNILERFSAQQFPDLHSELNLSSLELGDSALYFCASSVRPSPGELFFGEGSRLTVL.

V gene TRBV6-1 combines with J gene TRBJ1-5; 10 nucleotides agree with TRBD1. The germline V gene has CDR1 MNHNS and CDR2 SASEGT. V gave up 5 bases and J gave up 4 bases; unmatched junction bases: 5. The length of the CDR3 is 15 residues. The CDR3 region has the DNA TGTGCCAGCAGTCCTCCGGACAGGGGGAATCAGCCCCAGCATTTT. Translating gives CASSPPDRGNQPQHF.

The chain uses TRBV4-3 and TRBJ2-7; D uncertain. Trimming took off 5 bases at V and 3 bases at J, with 17 bases between the two ends. The CDR3 runs to 15 residues. Germline CDR1 LGHNA, CDR2 YSLEER. Here the CDR3 DNA reads TGCGCCAGCAGCTACAGATCCTCGGCGCTCTACGAGCAGTACTTC. This encodes CASSYRSSALYEQYF.

A single count supports this clone. This rearrangement joins TRBV28 to TRBJ1-2, with TRBD1 as a possible D gene (5 bases). The germline V gene encodes CDR1 MDHEN and CDR2 SYDVKM. The CDR3 length is 14 residues. Trimming pared 2 bases from V and 4 bases from J, leaving 11 bases between. CDR3 sequence reads: CASSLGDQGYGYTF. DNA for the CDR3: TGTGCCAGCAGTTTAGGGGACCAGGGCTATGGCTACACCTTC.

The V gene is TRBV25-1, the J gene TRBJ2-7; D is possibly TRBD1 (6 bases). Germline V lookup: CDR1 MGHDK, CDR2 SYGVNS. The germline V and J ends were trimmed by 6 bases and 5 bases, with 11 bases remaining between them. The CDR3 has 12 residues. CDR3 nucleotide sequence: TGTGCCAGCAGCCTCCCAGGGGACGAGCAGTACTTC. Translated: CASSLPGDEQYF.

DNA for the CDR3: TGTGCCACCAACCGGGACAGGGTTTGGAATGAGCAGTTCTTC. Protein sequence: CATNRDRVWNEQFF. The rearrangement joins TRBV28 to TRBJ2-1; TRBD1 aligns across 9 bases. V lost 10 bases, J lost 7 bases, and 11 bases stayed unmatched. This CDR3 spans 14 amino acids. Germline assignment: CDR1 MDHEN and CDR2 SYDVKM.

The chain links TRBV9 to TRBJ1-3; maybe TRBD1 (5 bases). Trimming cost V 2 bases and J 0 bases, with 9 bases left between them. The CDR3 loop spans 15 amino acids. Germline V gives CDR1 SGDLS, CDR2 YYNGEE. The CDR3 protein is CASSVGGVSGNTIYF. The DNA of the CDR3 is TGTGCCAGCAGCGTGGGAGGGGTCTCTGGAAACACCATATATTTT.

This clone was seen only once. The chain couples TRBV28 to TRBJ2-7, with a possible D match to TRBD1 (5 bases). Per the germline V gene, CDR1 is MDHEN and CDR2 is SYDVKM. Trimming removed 7 bases at V and 3 bases at J, with 16 bases between. This CDR3 is built from 14 residues. DNA for the CDR3: TGTGCCAGCACCTCTTTAGGGGCCAACTACGAGCAGTACTTC. Translating it yields CASTSLGANYEQYF.

The chain links TRBV2 to TRBJ1-1; 8 nucleotides match TRBD1. Unmatched junction bases numbered 6, after V lost 3 bases and J lost 3 bases. CDR3 length: 15 residues. Per germline, CDR1 SNHLY and CDR2 FYNNEI. DNA for the CDR3: TGTGCCAGCAGTGACCGCAGGGGGCTGTACACTGAAGCTTTCTTT. Translating gives CASSDRRGLYTEAFF.

This clone was found a few times. The rearrangement links TRBV6-6 to TRBJ1-1; D gene unclear. V shed 8 bases and J shed 6 bases, with 10 bases lying between them. The CDR3 is 11 amino acids. The germline CDR1 and CDR2 sequences are MNHNY and SVGAGI (reference sequence). Here the CDR3 DNA reads TGTGCCAGCCTGAAGGGCTCTGAAGCTTTCTTT. Encoded protein: CASLKGSEAFF.

The V call is TRBV6-5, the J call TRBJ2-5; no clear D gene. The end of the DNA aligns better with TRBJ2-7, so the J call may be wrong. From germline, CDR1 is MNHEY and CDR2 SVGAGI. CDR3 length: 11 residues. For the CDR3, the DNA is TGTGCCAGCAGTTACGCGTACGAGCAGTACTTC. It translates to CASSYAYEQYF.

This chain connects TRBV14 to TRBJ2-2; no reliable D call. This CDR3 has 14 amino acids. Trimming shortened V by 1 base and J by 1 base, and 4 bases separated the two germline ends. Germline V gene data show CDR1 as SGHDN and CDR2 as FVKESK. The DNA of the CDR3 is TGTGCCAGCAGCCAAGGGCAGAACACCGGGGAGCTGTTTTTT. Translated, it gives CASSQGQNTGELFF.

This clone appeared a few times. The chain is built from TRBV30 and TRBJ1-2; D remains unclear. The germline gives CDR1 GTSNPN, CDR2 SVGIG (reference sequence). CDR3 size: 13 residues. With 7 bases removed from V and 3 bases from J, the gap between germline ends came to 15 bases. Here the CDR3 DNA reads TGTGCCTTAGCTGGGTCCCAGGACTATGGCTACACCTTC. Encoded protein: CALAGSQDYGYTF.

The chain carries TRBV7-9 and TRBJ2-1; 14 nucleotides line up with TRBD2. The CDR3 runs 15 residues. Germline V CDR1 and CDR2: SEHNR, FQNEAQ (reference sequence). Trimming at V came to 4 bases and at J to 6 bases, leaving 2 bases not matched to a gene. Here the CDR3 reads CASSSGLAGVNEQFF. The CDR3 coding sequence is TGTGCCAGCAGCTCGGGACTAGCGGGAGTCAATGAGCAGTTCTTC. Complete variable domain (other parts from reference TRBV7-9 and TRBJ2-1): DTGVSQNPRHKITKRGQNVTFRCDPISEHNRLYWYRQTLGQGPEFLTYFQNEAQLEKSRLLSDRFSAERPKGSFSTLEIQRTEQGDSAMYLCASSSGLAGVNEQFFGPGTRLTVL.

This chain connects TRBV6-6 to TRBJ1-2; 9 nucleotides match TRBD1. The germline CDR1 and CDR2 sequences are MNHNY and SVGAGI (reference sequence). This CDR3 region has 12 residues. V shed 6 bases and J 5 bases; nucleotides not matched to a gene: 1. The CDR3 loop reads CASRGTGYGYTF. In nucleotides, the CDR3 is TGTGCCAGCAGGGGGACAGGGTATGGCTACACCTTC.

V is TRBV9 and J is TRBJ1-1; tentatively, D is TRBD1 (5 bases). This CDR3 region has 17 residues. From germline, CDR1 is SGDLS and CDR2 YYNGEE. V lost 0 bases, J lost 0 bases, and 15 bases lay in between. DNA for the CDR3: TGTGCCAGCAGCGTAGCTGGAGGGACGGGGTTGAACACTGAAGCTTTCTTT. This gives the protein CASSVAGGTGLNTEAFF.

This clone was counted once. The chain joins TRBV15 to TRBJ1-2; 7 bases map to TRBD1. The CDR3 totals 15 residues. Germline V gene data show CDR1 as LNHNV and CDR2 as YYDKDF (reference sequence). V lost 0 bases to trimming and J lost 2 bases; unmatched junction nucleotides: 3. CDR3 in DNA: TGTGCCACCAGCAGAGACGCGACAGGGAACTATGGCTACACCTTC. This gives the protein CATSRDATGNYGYTF.

The chain joins TRBV7-6 to TRBJ1-1; TRBD1 agrees at 7 bases. V lost 5 bases to trimming and J lost 3 bases; unmatched junction nucleotides: 3. The germline V gene encodes CDR1 SGHVS and CDR2 FNYEAQ. The CDR3 consists of 13 residues. The CDR3 nucleotides read TGTGCCAGCAGCGCAGGACAGGACACTGAAGCTTTCTTT. This translates into CASSAGQDTEAFF.

This rearrangement joins TRBV2 to TRBJ2-3; D call uncertain. V lost 2 bases and J lost 5, with 8 bases in between. The CDR3 covers 13 residues. Germline values: CDR1 SNHLY, CDR2 FYNNEI. The CDR3 DNA follows: TGTGCCAGCAGTGAAACACGGCGAGATACGCAGTATTTT. As protein: CASSETRRDTQYF.

The chain joins TRBV18 to TRBJ2-7, with 8 bases that match TRBD1. The CDR3 is 14 amino acids. Germline values: CDR1 KGHSH, CDR2 LQKENI. V lost 1 base and J lost 5; bases outside the gene matches: 4. CDR3 amino acids: CASSPRQGRNEQYF. In nucleotides, the CDR3 is TGTGCCAGCTCACCACGACAGGGGAGAAACGAGCAGTACTTC.